This T cell receptor beta chain was identified during a study of cytomegalovirus exposure and HLA in healthy donors. 13 Jbeta primers and 60 Vbeta primers were used for the PCR. Data came from immunoSEQ multiplex PCR; TCRdb stores just in-frame clones and leaves some out. The sample includes some 200,000 clones, approximately 79% of them seen just once. The germline V gene encodes CDR1 SEHNR and CDR2 FQNEAQ (reference sequence). The CDR3 loop spans 14 amino acids. Broader study findings: 150 to 200 TCR beta chains were listed as cytomegalovirus-associated.

This clone came up once. Its antigen is currently unknown. An end of the junction differs from the germline gene, which may be a read error. The TCR comes from a girl aged 2 to 10 in good health and CMV-seronegative. The chain links TRBV7-9 to TRBJ1-1, with a weak D call TRBD1 (5 bases). Sequencing was done on a sample of PBMCs. CDR3: CASSYQTVNSEAFF. The CDR3 coding sequence is TGTGCCAGCAGCTACCAGACAGTCAACAGTGAAGCTTTCTTT.